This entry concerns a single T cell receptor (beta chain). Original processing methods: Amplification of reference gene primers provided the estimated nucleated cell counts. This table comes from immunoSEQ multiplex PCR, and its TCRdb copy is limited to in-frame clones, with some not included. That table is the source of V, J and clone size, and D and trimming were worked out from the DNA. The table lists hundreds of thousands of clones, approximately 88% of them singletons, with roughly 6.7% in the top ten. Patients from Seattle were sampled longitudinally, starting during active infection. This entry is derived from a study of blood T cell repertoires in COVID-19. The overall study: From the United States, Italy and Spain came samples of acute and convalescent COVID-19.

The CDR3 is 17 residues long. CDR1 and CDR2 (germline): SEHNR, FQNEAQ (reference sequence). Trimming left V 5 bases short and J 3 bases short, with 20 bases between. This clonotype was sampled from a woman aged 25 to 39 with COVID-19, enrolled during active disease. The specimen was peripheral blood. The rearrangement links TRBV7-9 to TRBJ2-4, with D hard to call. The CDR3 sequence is CASSPVSGPPVKNIQYF. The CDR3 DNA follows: TGTGCCAGCAGCCCGGTTAGTGGTCCTCCCGTCAAAAACATTCAGTACTTC.